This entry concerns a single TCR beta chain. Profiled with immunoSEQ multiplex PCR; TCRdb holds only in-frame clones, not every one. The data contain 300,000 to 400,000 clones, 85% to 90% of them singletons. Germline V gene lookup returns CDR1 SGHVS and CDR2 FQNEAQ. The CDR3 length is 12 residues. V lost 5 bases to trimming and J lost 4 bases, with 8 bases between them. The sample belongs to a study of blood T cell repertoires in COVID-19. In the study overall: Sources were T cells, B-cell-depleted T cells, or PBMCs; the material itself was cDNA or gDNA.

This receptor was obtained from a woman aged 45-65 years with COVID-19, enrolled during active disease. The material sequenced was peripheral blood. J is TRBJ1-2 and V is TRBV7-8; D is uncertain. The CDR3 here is CASSPRGYGYTF. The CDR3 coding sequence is TGTGCCAGCAGCCCCCGCGGCTATGGCTACACCTTC.